This is a list of T cell receptor beta chains from one sample in a study of T cells in Graves' hyperthyroidism and ophthalmopathy. TCRdb itself ran the multiplex PCR reads through MiXCR, one entry per CDR3 protein. Among about 510,000 distinct CDR3 sequences listed, 14% were seen once. The specimen sequenced was blood. The receptors originated from a woman in her thirties or forties with Graves' hyperthyroidism. Both conserved end residues are part of each CDR3. The order of the fields is J gene, D gene, clone size, V gene, CDR3 protein, CDR3 DNA. A D gene is named only where the DNA matches it firmly. Clone sizes are given selectively: once, few, many, or a class where the clone is expanded.

TRBJ2-1,-,-,TRBV29-1,CSAEPGTHVGEQFF,TGCAGCGCCGAGCCCGGGACCCATGTTGGTGAGCAGTTCTTC
TRBJ1-1,-,few,TRBV20-1,CSARPGSEAFF,TGCAGTGCTAGGCCAGGGTCTGAAGCTTTCTTT
TRBJ2-4,TRBD1,-,TRBV6-1,CASSEAQGVGSTAKNIQYF,TGTGCCAGCAGTGAAGCACAGGGGGTAGGATCAACGGCCAAAAACATTCAGTACTTC
TRBJ1-1,-,-,TRBV19,CASSPGFYTEAFF,TGTGCCAGTAGCCCAGGGTTCTACACTGAAGCTTTCTTT
TRBJ2-3,TRBD2,few,TRBV20-1,CSARDFTSGSGTDTQYF,TGCAGTGCTAGAGATTTTACTAGCGGGAGCGGCACAGATACGCAGTATTTT
TRBJ1-2,-,many,TRBV5-1,CASSLEGRYGYTF,TGCGCCAGCAGCTTGGAAGGCCGCTATGGCTACACCTTC
TRBJ2-1,TRBD2,many,TRBV19,CASSIAGTSGPGDEQFF,TGTGCCAGTAGTATAGCAGGGACTAGCGGACCAGGCGATGAGCAGTTCTTC
TRBJ2-2,-,few,TRBV12-3/TRBV12-4,CASLSRRELFF,TGTGCCAGCCTTTCCCGCAGGGAGCTGTTTTTT
TRBJ2-7,-,many,TRBV2,CASSEGGYEQYF,TGTGCCAGCAGTGAAGGGGGTTACGAGCAGTACTTC
TRBJ2-1,-,-,TRBV29-1,CSVEGAYNEQFF,TGCAGCGTTGAAGGGGCCTACAATGAGCAGTTCTTC
TRBJ2-1,-,few,TRBV20-1,CSASGGTTSWSYNEQFF,TGCAGTGCTAGTGGGGGAACGACTAGTTGGTCCTACAATGAGCAGTTCTTC
TRBJ1-3,-,many,TRBV20-1,CSARDGTASGNTIYF,TGCAGTGCTAGAGATGGCACAGCCTCTGGAAACACCATATATTTT
TRBJ2-1,TRBD2,many,TRBV6-5,CASSYSKQGKAGGQNEQFF,TGTGCCAGCAGTTACTCGAAACAGGGAAAAGCGGGAGGGCAGAATGAGCAGTTCTTC
TRBJ1-2,-,many,TRBV30,CAWSVATIGDGYTF,TGTGCCTGGAGTGTAGCCACAATAGGGGATGGCTACACCTTC
TRBJ2-7,TRBD2,many,TRBV6-5,CASSYSRETTYEQYF,TGTGCCAGCAGTTACTCGCGGGAGACAACCTACGAGCAGTACTTC
TRBJ2-3,TRBD2,many,TRBV3-1,CASSAGLAVVSTDTQYF,TGTGCCAGCAGCGCGGGACTAGCGGTGGTTAGCACAGATACGCAGTATTTT
TRBJ2-7,-,many,TRBV3-1,CASSKARVGEQYF,TGTGCCAGCTCGAAAGCCCGTGTGGGGGAGCAGTACTTC
TRBJ1-3,-,many,TRBV11-1,CASSSTGDGNTIYF,TGTGCCAGCAGCTCGACAGGAGATGGAAACACCATATATTTT
TRBJ2-7,TRBD1,-,TRBV15,CATSRGQGPYEQYF,TGTGCCACCAGCAGAGGACAGGGCCCCTACGAGCAGTACTTC
TRBJ2-5,-,many,TRBV7-9,CASSLAQYQETQYF,TGTGCCAGCAGCTTAGCCCAGTACCAAGAGACCCAGTACTTC
TRBJ2-1,TRBD2,many,TRBV9,CASSGSPLAGDYYNEQFF,TGTGCCAGCAGCGGATCCCCGCTAGCGGGAGATTACTACAATGAGCAGTTCTTC
TRBJ1-1,-,many,TRBV5-1,CASSPGGTAQNTEAFF,TGCGCCAGCAGCCCCGGGGGTACAGCTCAGAACACTGAAGCTTTCTTT
TRBJ2-7,TRBD1,-,TRBV10-2,CASSQGQVYEQYF,TGCGCCAGCAGTCAAGGACAGGTGTACGAGCAGTACTTC
TRBJ2-2,-,-,TRBV5-1,CASSLGSKTTPGELFF,TGCGCCAGCAGCCTGGGGTCAAAAACAACCCCCGGGGAGCTGTTTTTT
TRBJ2-1,TRBD2,many,TRBV7-9,CASSLSASGSIDNEQFF,TGTGCCAGCAGCTTATCGGCTAGCGGGAGCATCGACAATGAGCAGTTCTTC
TRBJ2-5,TRBD1,many,TRBV29-1,CSVNRGLGETQYF,TGCAGCGTCAACAGGGGTTTGGGAGAGACCCAGTACTTC
TRBJ1-6,TRBD1,many,TRBV12-3/TRBV12-4,CASSRDSAYNSPLHF,TGTGCCAGCAGTCGGGACAGTGCCTATAATTCACCCCTCCACTTT
TRBJ2-7,-,few,TRBV12-3/TRBV12-4,CASSLYEGGVYEQYF,TGTGCCAGCAGTTTATATGAGGGCGGGGTCTACGAGCAGTACTTC
TRBJ2-5,-,many,TRBV28,CASEARGETQYF,TGTGCCAGCGAAGCGCGCGGGGAGACCCAGTACTTC
TRBJ2-1,-,few,TRBV6-1,CASSEAREQFF,TGTGCCAGCAGTGAAGCAAGGGAGCAGTTCTTC
TRBJ2-2,-,few,TRBV12-3/TRBV12-4,CASSFTPTGELFF,TGTGCCAGCAGTTTCACTCCCACCGGGGAGCTGTTTTTT